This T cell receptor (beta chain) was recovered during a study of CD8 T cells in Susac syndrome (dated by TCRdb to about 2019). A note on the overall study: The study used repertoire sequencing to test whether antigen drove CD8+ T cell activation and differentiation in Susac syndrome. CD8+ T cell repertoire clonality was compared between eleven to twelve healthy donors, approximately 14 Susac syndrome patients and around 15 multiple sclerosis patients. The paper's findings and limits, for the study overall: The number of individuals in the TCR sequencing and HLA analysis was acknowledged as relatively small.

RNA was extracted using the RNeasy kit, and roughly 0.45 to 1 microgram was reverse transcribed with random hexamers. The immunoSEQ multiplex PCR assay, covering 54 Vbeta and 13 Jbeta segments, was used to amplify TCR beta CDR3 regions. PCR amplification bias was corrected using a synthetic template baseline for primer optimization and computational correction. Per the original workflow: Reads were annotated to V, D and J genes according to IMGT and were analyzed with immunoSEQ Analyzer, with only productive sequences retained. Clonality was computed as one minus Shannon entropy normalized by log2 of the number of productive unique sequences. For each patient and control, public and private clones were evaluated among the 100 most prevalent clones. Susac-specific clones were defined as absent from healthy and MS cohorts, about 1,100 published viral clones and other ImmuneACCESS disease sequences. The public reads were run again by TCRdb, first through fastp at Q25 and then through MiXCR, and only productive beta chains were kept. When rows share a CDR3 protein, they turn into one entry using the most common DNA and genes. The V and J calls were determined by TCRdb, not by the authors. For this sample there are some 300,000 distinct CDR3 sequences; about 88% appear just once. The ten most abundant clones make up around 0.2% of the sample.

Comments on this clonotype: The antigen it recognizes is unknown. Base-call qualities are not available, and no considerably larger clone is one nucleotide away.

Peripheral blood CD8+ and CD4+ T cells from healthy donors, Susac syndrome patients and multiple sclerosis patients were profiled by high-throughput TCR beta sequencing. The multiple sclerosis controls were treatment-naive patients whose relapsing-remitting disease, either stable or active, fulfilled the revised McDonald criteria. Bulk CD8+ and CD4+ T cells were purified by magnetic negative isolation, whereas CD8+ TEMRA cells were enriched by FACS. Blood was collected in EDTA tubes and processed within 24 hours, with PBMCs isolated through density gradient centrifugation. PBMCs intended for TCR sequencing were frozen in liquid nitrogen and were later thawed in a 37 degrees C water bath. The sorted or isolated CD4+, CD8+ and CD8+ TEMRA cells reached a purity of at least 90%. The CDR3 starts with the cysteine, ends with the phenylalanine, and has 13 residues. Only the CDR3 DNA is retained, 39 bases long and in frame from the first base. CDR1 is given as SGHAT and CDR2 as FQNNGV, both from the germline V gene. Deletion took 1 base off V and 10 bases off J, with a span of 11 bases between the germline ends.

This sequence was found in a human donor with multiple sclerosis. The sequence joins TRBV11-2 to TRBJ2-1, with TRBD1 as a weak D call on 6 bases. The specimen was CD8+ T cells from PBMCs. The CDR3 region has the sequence CASSLGQVIEQFF. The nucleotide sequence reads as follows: TGTGCCAGCAGCTTAGGACAGGTCATCGAGCAGTTCTTC. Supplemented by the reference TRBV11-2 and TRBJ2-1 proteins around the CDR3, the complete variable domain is EAGVAQSPRYKIIEKRQSVAFWCNPISGHATLYWYQQILGQGPKLLIQFQNNGVVDDSQLPKDRFSAERLKGVDSTLKIQPAKLEDSAVYLCASSLGQVIEQFFGPGTRLTVL.